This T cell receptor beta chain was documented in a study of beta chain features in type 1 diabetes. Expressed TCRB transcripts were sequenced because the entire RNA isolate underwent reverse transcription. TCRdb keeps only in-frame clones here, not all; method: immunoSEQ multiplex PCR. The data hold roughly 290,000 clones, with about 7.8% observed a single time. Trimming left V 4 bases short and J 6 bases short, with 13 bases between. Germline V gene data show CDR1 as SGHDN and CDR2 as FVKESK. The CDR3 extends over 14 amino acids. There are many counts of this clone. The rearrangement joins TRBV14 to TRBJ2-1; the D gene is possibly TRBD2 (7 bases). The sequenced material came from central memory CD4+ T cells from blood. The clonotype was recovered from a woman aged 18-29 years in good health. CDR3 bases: TGTGCCAGCAGCCCCGGGGGGCCCGTCAATGAGCAGTTCTTC. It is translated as CASSPGGPVNEQFF.